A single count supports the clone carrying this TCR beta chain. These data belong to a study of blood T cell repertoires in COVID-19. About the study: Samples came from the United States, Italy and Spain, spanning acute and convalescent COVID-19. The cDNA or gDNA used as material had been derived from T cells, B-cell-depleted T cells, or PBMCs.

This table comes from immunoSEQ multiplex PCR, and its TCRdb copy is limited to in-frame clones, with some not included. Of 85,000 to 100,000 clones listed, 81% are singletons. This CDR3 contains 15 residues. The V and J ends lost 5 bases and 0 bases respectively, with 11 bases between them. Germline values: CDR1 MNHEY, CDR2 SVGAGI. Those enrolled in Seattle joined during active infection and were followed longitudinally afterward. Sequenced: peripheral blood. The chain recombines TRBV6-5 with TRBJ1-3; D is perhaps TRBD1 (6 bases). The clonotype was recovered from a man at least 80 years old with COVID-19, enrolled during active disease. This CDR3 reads CASSTTGHSGNTIYF. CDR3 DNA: TGTGCCAGCAGTACTACAGGGCACTCTGGAAACACCATATATTTT.